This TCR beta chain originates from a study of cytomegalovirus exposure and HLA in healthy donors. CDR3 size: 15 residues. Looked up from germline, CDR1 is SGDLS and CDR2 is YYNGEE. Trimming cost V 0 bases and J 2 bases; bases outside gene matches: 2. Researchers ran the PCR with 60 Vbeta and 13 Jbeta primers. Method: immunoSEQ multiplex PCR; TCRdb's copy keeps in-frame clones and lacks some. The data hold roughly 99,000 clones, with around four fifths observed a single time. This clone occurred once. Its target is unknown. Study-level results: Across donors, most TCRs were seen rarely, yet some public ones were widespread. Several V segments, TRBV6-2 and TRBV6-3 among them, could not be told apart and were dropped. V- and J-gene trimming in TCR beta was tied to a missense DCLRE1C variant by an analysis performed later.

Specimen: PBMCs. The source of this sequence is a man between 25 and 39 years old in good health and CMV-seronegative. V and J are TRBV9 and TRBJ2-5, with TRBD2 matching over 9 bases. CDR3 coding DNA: TGTGCCAGCAGCGTAGGCGGGAGGGTACAAGAGACCCAGTACTTC. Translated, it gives CASSVGGRVQETQYF.